The 5 T cell receptor beta chains listed next were all sequenced from one sample in a study of blood T cell repertoires in COVID-19. Generated by immunoSEQ multiplex PCR, the TCRdb table keeps only in-frame clones and is missing some. The sample carries around 68,000 clones, around 83% recorded once. The material sequenced was peripheral blood. Receptor source: a human donor in a cohort sampled during active COVID-19.

The CDR3 loop is CASSKGQENTEAFF. DNA of the CDR3: TGTGCCAGCAGTAAGGGACAGGAGAACACTGAAGCTTTCTTT. This rearrangement joins TRBV5-4 to TRBJ1-1; TRBD1 matches 8 bases. J gave up 1 base and V 5 bases, and 4 bases lay outside the gene matches. There are 14 residues in the CDR3. Germline V gene data show CDR1 as SGHNT and CDR2 as YYREEE (reference sequence).

This rearrangement joins TRBV28 to TRBJ2-7; D unresolved. The CDR3 is 13 amino acids. The V gene's germline CDR1 is MDHEN and CDR2 SYDVKM. V dropped 1 base and J dropped 2 bases, with 6 bases sitting between them. CDR3 in DNA: TGTGCCAGCAGTTTATCTCAGGCCTACGAGCAGTACGTC. Translating it yields CASSLSQAYEQYV.

The V gene is TRBV7-9, the J gene TRBJ1-3; TRBD1 aligns across 10 bases. The V gene end was trimmed by 3 bases and the J gene end by 1 base; junction bases not matched to a gene: 12. In germline, CDR1 is SEHNR, CDR2 FQNEAQ (reference sequence). This CDR3 spans 19 amino acids. CDR3 coding DNA: TGTGCCAGCAGCTTCCGGACAGGGGGAACCTCGATATCTGGAAACACCATATATTTT. This translates into CASSFRTGGTSISGNTIYF.

The chain recombines TRBV6-5 with TRBJ2-7, with D tentatively TRBD1 (5 bases). V was cut by 8 bases and J by 4 bases, with 18 bases left in between. CDR3 length: 14 residues. Looked up from germline, CDR1 is MNHEY and CDR2 is SVGAGI. In nucleotides, the CDR3 is TGTGCCAGCTCTCGTAGGGGCAGGCCTTACGAGCAGTACTTC. Amino acids: CASSRRGRPYEQYF.

The chain recombines TRBV5-4 with TRBJ2-7; 11 bases line up with TRBD2. CDR1 and CDR2 (germline): SGHNT, YYREEE (reference sequence). V was pared by 2 bases and J by 6 bases, with 7 bases of the junction left unmatched. The CDR3 totals 15 residues. The CDR3 spells CASSFLSGGVFEQYF. CDR3 DNA: TGTGCCAGCAGCTTTCTTAGCGGGGGGGTTTTCGAGCAGTACTTC.